This T cell receptor (beta chain) was recovered during a study of molecular identifiers for immune sequencing clone quantification. Study as a whole: Four portions were sequenced after RNA from about 20,000 or 100,000 naive CD8 cells was split five ways in replicates. Overall study results and limits: Spiked Jurkat TCR RNA equivalent to one cell was reportedly detectable in approximately 970,000 naive cells.

This clonotype came up a few times. Its matching antigen is unknown. Deletions cut 3 bases from V and 0 bases from J, with 9 bases between. Germline V lookup: CDR1 SNHLY, CDR2 FYNNEI. The CDR3 spans 15 residues. With listed TCR primers and previously described methods, bulk TCR libraries were prepared. Each CDR3 protein is one row after TCRdb ran MiXCR on the PCR reads. Here the sample spans approximately 590,000 distinct CDR3 sequences, approximately 24% being singletons. This chain uses TRBV2 with TRBJ2-1; D remains ambiguous. This TCR was sampled from a human donor in good health. Some libraries in this study had Jurkat cell RNA spiked in. Sequencing was performed on naive CD8+ T cells from blood, with Jurkat cell RNA spiked in. Subset reported: FACS-sorted CD8+CD4-CCR7+CD45RA+ naive T cells. The CDR3 DNA reads TGTGCCAGCAGTGAGGGTTTGAGCTCCTACAATGAGCAGTTCTTC. Its translation is CASSEGLSSYNEQFF.